The source of this T cell receptor (beta chain) is a study of CD8 T cells in ankylosing spondylitis. Findings of the study overall: Disease-associated clonotypes exhibited CD8+ identity and were relatively infrequent in peripheral blood.

MiXCR was run by TCRdb on the 5' RACE reads, yielding one entry per CDR3 protein. The sample yields 25,000 to 35,000 distinct CDR3 sequences, around 5% seen once. Germline CDR1 reads SGDLS; CDR2 reads YYNGEE. There are 14 residues in the CDR3. The V gene end was trimmed by 6 bases and the J gene end by 0 bases; junction bases not matched to a gene: 2. This clonotype was detected ten times or more. Its target is unknown. This receptor was obtained from a female donor with ankylosing spondylitis or in good health (not recorded which). This rearrangement joins TRBV9 to TRBJ2-1; TRBD2 matches 8 bases. Sequences were obtained from blood, either unsorted or a sorted T cell fraction (not recorded which). In nucleotides, the CDR3 is TGTGCCAGCAATAGCGGGGTCTCCTACAATGAGCAGTTCTTC. Translated: CASNSGVSYNEQFF.